This T cell receptor beta chain was captured in a study of cytomegalovirus exposure and HLA in healthy donors. Study results and caveats: Analyses of presence and absence presupposed an approximately uniform sequencing depth across donors. In a later analysis, common viral pathogens appeared linked to several of the most significant clusters.

Germline trimming cut 3 bases from V and 4 bases from J; bases unmatched to any gene: 5. CDR3 length equals 15 residues. Germline V gene data show CDR1 as SGHDT and CDR2 as YYEEEE. PCR involved 60 Vbeta and 13 Jbeta primers. Profiling relied on immunoSEQ multiplex PCR, and the TCRdb table lists in-frame clones only, not all of them. The sample shows about 130,000 clones, over 60% of them seen only once. In the case of this clone: What it recognizes is unknown.

The specimen sequenced was PBMCs. The chain carries TRBV5-6 and TRBJ1-5, with 9 positions matching TRBD1. This TCR was recovered from a human donor in good health. The CDR3 region has the DNA TGTGCCAGCAGCTGGAGGACAGGGGTGAATCAGCCCCAGCATTTT. Its translation is CASSWRTGVNQPQHF.